The rows below give T cell receptor beta chains drawn from one sample of a study of neoadjuvant anti-PD-1 for oral cavity cancer. Sequencing used immunoSEQ multiplex PCR; TCRdb keeps in-frame clones, though not all of them. Of about 72,000 clones listed, about 85% are singletons. The sequences come from PBMCs, collected after nivolumab (anti-PD-1) treatment. These receptors were taken from a person aged 40 to 85 with oral cavity squamous cell carcinoma. The conserved cysteine and the conserved F or W are not part of the CDR3 here. Size tells how often a clone was seen (once, few, many) or the class of an expanded clone, and some rows leave it out.

v_call,j_call,clone_size,cdr3_aa
TRBV15,TRBJ1-4,-,ATSSQQGGNEKLF
TRBV6-5,TRBJ2-1,-,ASQGRLNEQF
TRBV7-9,TRBJ1-3,-,AVTNPGGDPGNTIY
TRBV5-8,TRBJ2-1,-,ASRGTSGRNNEQF
TRBV29-1,TRBJ2-1,-,SGRTSGRANYSYNEQF
TRBV27,TRBJ2-1,-,ASSLSPDGRGRSDEQF
TRBV12-5,TRBJ2-2,few,ASGLSVGFGSETGELF
TRBV11-2,TRBJ1-1,-,ASSTGTGVEAF
TRBV29-1,TRBJ2-2,-,SVVGGPGELF
TRBV7-7,TRBJ2-5,once,ASSLNSAQETQY
TRBV5-4,TRBJ2-5,-,ASSLLASGLETQY
TRBV6-6,TRBJ2-7,-,ASGTGVDEQY
TRBV7-6,TRBJ2-7,-,ASSPLQGAGEQY
TRBV6-1,TRBJ1-1,-,ASSLGVGGDTEAF
TRBV11-2,TRBJ2-5,-,ASSPEVAGGPETQY
TRBV5-1,TRBJ2-7,-,ASSSDINYEQY
TRBV11-2,TRBJ1-2,once,ASSLVRDRVYGYT
TRBV19,TRBJ2-6,-,ASSPYRSGANVLT
TRBV21-1,TRBJ1-2,-,ASSKEAACFPYGYT
TRBV11-3,TRBJ2-1,-,ASSLATNNEQF
TRBV2,TRBJ2-4,-,ASSRRPSLGARGDIQY
TRBV7-9,TRBJ1-1,-,ASSLGEVGTEAF
TRBV10-3,TRBJ2-1,-,AISVRGDGNEQF
TRBV5-1,TRBJ1-2,-,ASSLGQVANYGYT
TRBV2,TRBJ1-2,-,ASSEQGGDYGYT
TRBV27,TRBJ2-5,-,ASSLLEEGTQY
TRBV5-8,TRBJ2-1,-,ASSLTGGSYNEQF
TRBV2,TRBJ1-3,-,ARATESSGNTIY
TRBV7-9,TRBJ1-5,-,AGSEVWKEPQH
TRBV5-6,TRBJ2-2,-,ASSSGLAGPGELF
TRBV11-3,TRBJ2-6,-,ASSLELARSGANVLT
TRBV5-1,TRBJ2-7,-,ASSLDREKY
TRBV9,TRBJ2-3,once,ASSVGLVLTDTQY
TRBV11-2,TRBJ2-3,once,ASSLSGLAGLDTQY
TRBV9,TRBJ1-2,-,ASSVATTGNYGYT
TRBV2,TRBJ1-5,-,ASSERANQPQH
TRBV6-1,TRBJ2-7,-,ASSEEWTVGREQY
TRBV25-1,TRBJ2-7,-,ASSDLRYEQY
TRBV2,TRBJ2-3,-,ASRKGEVDTQY
TRBV9,TRBJ2-7,-,ASSVRDHPGEQY
TRBV10-3,TRBJ1-1,-,AISESEGRAF
TRBV5-6,TRBJ1-6,-,ASSRMSTDYNSPLH